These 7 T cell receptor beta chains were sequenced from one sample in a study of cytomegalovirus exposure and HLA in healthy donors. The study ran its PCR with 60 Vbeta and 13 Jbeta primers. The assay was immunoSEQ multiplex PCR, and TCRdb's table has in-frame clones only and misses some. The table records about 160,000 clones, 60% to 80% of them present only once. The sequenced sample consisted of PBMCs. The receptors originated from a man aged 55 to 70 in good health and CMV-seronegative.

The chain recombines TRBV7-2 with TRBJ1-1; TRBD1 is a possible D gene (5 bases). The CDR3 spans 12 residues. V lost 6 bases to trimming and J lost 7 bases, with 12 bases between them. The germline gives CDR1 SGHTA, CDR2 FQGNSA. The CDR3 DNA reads TGTGCCAGCAGGCTACGCAGGGATGAAGCTTTCTTT. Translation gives CASRLRRDEAFF.

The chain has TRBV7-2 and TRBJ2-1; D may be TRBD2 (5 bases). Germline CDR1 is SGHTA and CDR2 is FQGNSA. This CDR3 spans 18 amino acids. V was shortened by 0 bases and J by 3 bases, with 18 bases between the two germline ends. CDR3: CASSLAVTQRDYYNEQFF. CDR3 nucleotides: TGTGCCAGCAGCTTAGCCGTCACCCAGCGAGACTACTACAATGAGCAGTTCTTC.

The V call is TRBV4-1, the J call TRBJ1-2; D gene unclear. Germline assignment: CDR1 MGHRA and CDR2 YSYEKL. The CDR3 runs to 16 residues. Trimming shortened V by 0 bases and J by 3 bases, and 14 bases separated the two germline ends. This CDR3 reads CASSQETQVNYYGYTF. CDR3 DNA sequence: TGCGCCAGCAGCCAAGAAACGCAGGTGAACTACTATGGCTACACCTTC.

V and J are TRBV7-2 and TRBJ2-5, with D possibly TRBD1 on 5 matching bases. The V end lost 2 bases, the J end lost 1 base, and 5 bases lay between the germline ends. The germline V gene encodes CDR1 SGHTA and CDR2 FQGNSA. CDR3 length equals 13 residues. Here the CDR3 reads CASSLQGQETQYF. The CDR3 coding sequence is TGTGCCAGCAGCTTACAGGGCCAAGAGACCCAGTACTTC.

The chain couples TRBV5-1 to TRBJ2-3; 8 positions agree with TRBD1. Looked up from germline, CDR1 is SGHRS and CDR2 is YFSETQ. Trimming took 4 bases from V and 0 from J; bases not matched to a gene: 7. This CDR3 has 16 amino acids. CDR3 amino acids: CASSRQQGVSTDTQYF. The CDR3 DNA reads TGCGCCAGCAGCCGCCAACAGGGGGTTAGCACAGATACGCAGTATTTT. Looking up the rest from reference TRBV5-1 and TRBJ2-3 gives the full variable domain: KAGVTQTPRYLIKTRGQQVTLSCSPISGHRSVSWYQQTPGQGLQFLFEYFSETQRNKGNFPGRFSGRQFSNSRSEMNVSTLELGDSALYLCASSRQQGVSTDTQYFGPGTRLTVL.

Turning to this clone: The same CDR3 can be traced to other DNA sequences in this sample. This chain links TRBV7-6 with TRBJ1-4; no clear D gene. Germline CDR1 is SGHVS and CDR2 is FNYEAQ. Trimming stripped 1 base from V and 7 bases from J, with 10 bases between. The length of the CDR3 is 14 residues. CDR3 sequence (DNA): TGTGCCAGCAGCTTAGGACAAGGTGGTGAAAAACTGTTTTTT. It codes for CASSLGQGGEKLFF.

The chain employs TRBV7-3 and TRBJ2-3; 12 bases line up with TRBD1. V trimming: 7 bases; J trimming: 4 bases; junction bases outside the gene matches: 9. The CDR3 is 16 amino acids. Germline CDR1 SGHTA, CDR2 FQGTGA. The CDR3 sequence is CASKTGTGGLADTQYF. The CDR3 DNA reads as TGTGCCAGCAAGACCGGGACAGGGGGCTTGGCAGATACGCAGTATTTT.